Shown below are 20 T cell receptor beta chains from a single sample sequenced in a study of regulatory T cells in long-lasting Graves disease. As for time point: newly diagnosed GD, antithyroid drugs for less than 3 months. PBMCs were the source of the RNA used for TCR sequencing. Sequencing libraries for TCR beta were prepared with iRepertoire HTBI primers and Arm-PCR of CDR3 regions. TCRdb recomputed calls from the multiplex PCR reads with MiXCR, one row per CDR3 protein. The sample lists more than 450,000 distinct CDR3 sequences; 9.5% to 15% were seen once. These data also featured in a second study, about T cells in Graves' hyperthyroidism and ophthalmopathy.

The sample was peripheral blood mononuclear cells (PBMCs), taken at new diagnosis, from a patient treated with antithyroid drugs. Every receptor here comes from a woman aged 25 to 39 with Graves disease.

This clonotype was found a few times. The chain uses TRBV4-3 and TRBJ2-7; TRBD2 matches at 9 bases. J was trimmed by 7 bases and V by 2 bases; bases with no gene match: 9. The CDR3 has 15 residues. Germline CDR1 reads LGHNA; CDR2 reads YSLEER. The CDR3 nucleotides are TGCGCCAGCAGCCAAAGTAGCGGGAGAAGGGGGGAGCAGTACTTC. This gives the protein CASSQSSGRRGEQYF.

The CDR3 loop is CASSQGGWTTNEKLFF. The CDR3 DNA reads as TGTGCCAGCAGCCAAGGGGGGTGGACCACTAATGAAAAACTGTTTTTT. This rearrangement joins TRBV5-4 to TRBJ1-4; a possible D gene is TRBD1 (6 bases). The CDR3 length is 16 residues. Germline CDR1 reads SGHNT; CDR2 reads YYREEE (reference sequence). Trimming removed 4 bases at V and 2 bases at J, with 15 bases between.

This clonotype has a count of ten or more. The junction does not match germline at one end; this may be a read error. The V call is TRBV12-3 or TRBV12-4, the J call TRBJ2-1, with TRBD1 matching 9 bases. This CDR3 comprises 15 residues. The CDR3 sequence: CASSLGQGTYNEQFF. For the CDR3, the DNA is TGTGCCAGCAGCTTAGGACAGGGGACCTACAATGAGCAGTTCTTC.

Ten or more counts support this clonotype. The V and J genes are TRBV20-1 and TRBJ2-1, with 10 positions matching TRBD2. V was pared by 3 bases and J by 4 bases, with 9 bases of the junction left unmatched. Germline V gene lookup returns CDR1 DFQATT and CDR2 SNEGSKA (reference sequence). The CDR3 extends over 16 amino acids. CDR3 in amino acids: CSASASGRGVYNEQFF. The CDR3 DNA is TGCAGTGCTAGCGCTAGCGGGAGAGGGGTATACAATGAGCAGTTCTTC.

Ten or more counts support this clonotype. The J gene is TRBJ1-2, the V gene TRBV28; 11 bases map to TRBD1. The CDR3 consists of 15 residues. Germline lookup yields CDR1 MDHEN and CDR2 SYDVKM. The V gene end was trimmed by 4 bases and the J gene end by 5 bases; junction bases not matched to a gene: 6. CDR3 sequence: CASSYGQGALYGYTF. The CDR3 DNA reads TGTGCCAGCAGTTACGGACAGGGGGCTCTTTATGGCTACACCTTC.

V usage is TRBV5-1 and J usage is TRBJ2-7; 15 bases fit TRBD2. Trimming took 3 bases from V and 7 from J; bases not matched to a gene: 5. From germline, CDR1 is SGHRS and CDR2 YFSETQ. CDR3 length: 15 residues. CDR3 sequence: CASSSGTSGGMEQYF. CDR3 coding DNA: TGCGCCAGCAGCTCCGGGACTAGCGGGGGGATGGAGCAGTACTTC.

Concerning this clonotype: The CDR3 does not end in the conserved phenylalanine or tryptophan, so this is likely a read error. The V gene is TRBV11-3, the J gene TRBJ1-2; 7 bases are shared with TRBD1. Germline V CDR1 and CDR2: SGHNT, YENEEA. The CDR3 loop spans 17 amino acids. With V trimmed by 5 bases and J by 8 bases, 20 bases remained unmatched. In DNA form, the CDR3 reads TGTGCCAGCAGCCCCGGAAACGCAGGGGGGCGTCGTCGGGGCTACACCTTA. This codes for CASSPGNAGGRRRGYTL.

This clonotype was found many times. The V call is TRBV7-2, the J call TRBJ2-1, with 10 bases lining up with TRBD1. V lost 4 bases, J lost 12 bases, and 6 bases stayed unmatched. Germline loops: CDR1 SGHTA, CDR2 FQGNSA. This CDR3 contains 13 residues. The CDR3: CASSSRDRGVQFF. As DNA, the CDR3 is TGTGCCAGCAGCTCCCGGGACAGGGGTGTGCAGTTCTTC.

This clonotype appeared many times. The chain has TRBV6-2 or TRBV6-3 and TRBJ1-2; the D is unclear. The germline V gene encodes CDR1 MNHEY and CDR2 SVGEGT. Trimming removed 4 bases at V and 0 bases at J, with 6 bases between. This CDR3 is built from 13 residues. The CDR3, as DNA: TGTGCCAGCAGTTCTCTCTCTAACTATGGCTACACCTTC. Amino acid sequence: CASSSLSNYGYTF.

This clonotype was recorded at least ten times. V and J are TRBV10-3 and TRBJ2-1; 7 nucleotides agree with TRBD2. Looked up from germline, CDR1 is ENHRY and CDR2 is SYGVKD. This CDR3 is 16 amino acids long. V lost 5 bases and J lost 5; bases outside the gene matches: 12. In DNA form, the CDR3 reads TGTGCCATCAGTCACCTAGTAACCGGGACTAACAATGAGCAGTTCTTC. It yields the protein CAISHLVTGTNNEQFF.

This clonotype was detected ten times or more. The rearrangement uses TRBV20-1 and TRBJ1-6, with D possibly matching TRBD1 (5 bases). This CDR3 region has 15 residues. Germline V gene sequence: CDR1 DFQATT, CDR2 SNEGSKA (reference sequence). Trimming took off 8 bases at V and 7 bases at J, with 21 bases between the two ends. In nucleotides, the CDR3 is TGCAGTTCCCGACCTTTGGGGACGAGGAATTCACCCCTCCACTTT. This encodes CSSRPLGTRNSPLHF.

This clonotype has ten or more counts. This chain links TRBV2 with TRBJ1-2; D gene ambiguous. The V end was cut by 3 bases, the J end by 0 bases, with 14 bases between. Germline assignment: CDR1 SNHLY and CDR2 FYNNEI. The CDR3 contains 16 residues. For the CDR3, the DNA is TGTGCCAGCAGTGAGCTGTATGGCCTAGCTAACTATGGCTACACCTTC. This translates into CASSELYGLANYGYTF. The complete variable domain, with remaining parts taken from reference TRBV2 and TRBJ1-2, reads EPEVTQTPSHQVTQMGQEVILRCVPISNHLYFYWYRQILGQKVEFLVSFYNNEISEKSEIFDDQFSVERPDGSNFTLKIRSTKLEDSAMYFCASSELYGLANYGYTFGSGTRLTVV.

Worth noting for this clonotype: A read error may be the cause here, since a much bigger clone is one base away. The rearrangement links TRBV18 to TRBJ1-1; unclear D gene. CDR1 is KGHSH and CDR2 is LQKENI in the germline V gene. The CDR3 consists of 14 residues. Trimming stripped 1 base from V and 9 bases from J, with 15 bases between. The CDR3 coding sequence is TGTGCCAGCTCACCACGATCCGGGCCTACTAAAGCTTTCTTT. Its protein is CASSPRSGPTKAFF.

There are many counts of this clonotype. V usage is TRBV12-3 or TRBV12-4 and J usage is TRBJ1-6; D perhaps matches TRBD1 (5 bases). Trimming stripped 1 base from V and 7 bases from J, with 20 bases between. CDR3 length: 18 residues. This chain's CDR3 is CASSLVGQRPFPNSPLHF. CDR3 DNA sequence: TGTGCCAGCAGTTTAGTGGGGCAGCGCCCCTTCCCAAATTCACCCCTCCACTTT.

This clonotype was counted at least ten times. The chain uses TRBV6-1 and TRBJ1-2; D perhaps matches TRBD1 (5 bases). CDR1 MNHNS and CDR2 SASEGT come from the germline V gene. This CDR3 spans 15 amino acids. Trimming stripped 6 bases from V and 4 bases from J, with 18 bases between. The CDR3 nucleotides read TGTGCCAGCAGCCCAATGGGGGGGTACGGCTATGGCTACACCTTC. As protein: CASSPMGGYGYGYTF.

In its sample, this clonotype was seen a few times. This sequence joins TRBV9 and TRBJ2-1; D perhaps matches TRBD1 (5 bases). The CDR3 runs to 15 residues. Trimming left V 0 bases short and J 3 bases short, with 10 bases between. Germline values: CDR1 SGDLS, CDR2 YYNGEE. CDR3 in DNA: TGTGCCAGCAGCGTAGATCAGGGCTTCTACAATGAGCAGTTCTTC. This codes for CASSVDQGFYNEQFF.

The chain couples TRBV6-5 to TRBJ1-1; a weak D match, TRBD1 (6 bases). This CDR3 comprises 11 residues. Per the germline V gene, CDR1 is MNHEY and CDR2 is SVGAGI. Deletions cut 4 bases from V and 11 bases from J, with 11 bases between. In nucleotides, the CDR3 is TGTGCCAGCAGTTCGGGGGGCTGGGCTTTCTTT. Residues: CASSSGGWAFF.

This clonotype has at least ten counts. This chain links TRBV11-2 with TRBJ2-1; D unclear. Germline loops: CDR1 SGHAT, CDR2 FQNNGV. V gave up 5 bases and J gave up 7 bases, with 15 bases separating them. The CDR3 has 14 amino acids. CDR3 in amino acids: CASSPYRAINEQFF. The CDR3 DNA follows: TGTGCCAGCAGCCCTTATCGCGCGATTAATGAGCAGTTCTTC.

The chain is built from TRBV2 and TRBJ1-6; no reliable D call. V was shortened by 6 bases and J by 8 bases, with 14 bases between the two germline ends. This CDR3 has 14 residues. Germline V lookup: CDR1 SNHLY, CDR2 FYNNEI. The DNA for the CDR3 is TGTGCCAGCAGACTCCGGGGAGGTCATTCACCCCTCCACTTT. It encodes CASRLRGGHSPLHF. The full variable domain, its missing parts supplied by reference TRBV2 and TRBJ1-6, is EPEVTQTPSHQVTQMGQEVILRCVPISNHLYFYWYRQILGQKVEFLVSFYNNEISEKSEIFDDQFSVERPDGSNFTLKIRSTKLEDSAMYFCASRLRGGHSPLHFGNGTRLTVT.

Note on this clonotype: A read error may be the cause here, since a much bigger clone is one base away. The chain carries TRBV12-3 or TRBV12-4 and TRBJ1-6; D remains ambiguous. Between the trimmed V and J ends, which lost 10 bases and 10 bases, there was a span of 20 bases. This CDR3 region has 14 residues. CDR3 DNA: TGTGCCAACACCTCTTCTGGGTCTTGGTCACCCCTCCACTTT. Translation: CANTSSGSWSPLHF.